Below, 23 T cell receptor beta chains from the same sample are listed, as sequenced in a study of blood T cell repertoires in COVID-19. The protocol was immunoSEQ multiplex PCR, while the TCRdb copy is restricted to in-frame clones and leaves out a portion. The sample includes roughly 80,000 clones, about four fifths of them seen just once. Sequencing was carried out using peripheral blood. The source of these receptors is a middle-aged man with acute or convalescent COVID-19.

V gene TRBV5-1 combines with J gene TRBJ1-1; D may be TRBD1 (6 bases). The CDR3 sequence is 15 residues long. V shed 0 bases and J shed 0 bases, with 9 bases lying between them. Looked up from germline, CDR1 is SGHRS and CDR2 is YFSETQ. CDR3 in amino acids: CASSLGGHLNTEAFF. CDR3 sequence (DNA): TGCGCCAGCAGCTTGGGGGGACATCTGAACACTGAAGCTTTCTTT.

CDR3 region: CASSVKGQDTEAFF. The CDR3 nucleotides are TGTGCCAGCAGCGTTAAGGGGCAGGACACTGAAGCTTTCTTT. The gene calls are TRBV9 and TRBJ1-1; D is perhaps TRBD1 (5 bases). The germline V gene encodes CDR1 SGDLS and CDR2 YYNGEE. V was clipped by 2 bases and J by 3 bases, with 11 bases between them. The CDR3 has 14 residues.

The chain recombines TRBV30 with TRBJ2-1; D is perhaps TRBD1 (5 bases). Germline loops: CDR1 GTSNPN, CDR2 SVGIG (reference sequence). The CDR3 covers 15 residues. Deletions cut 6 bases from V and 7 bases from J, with 22 bases between. CDR3: CACPYFKGLRNEQFF. The DNA for the CDR3 is TGTGCCTGCCCGTACTTTAAGGGGTTGCGAAATGAGCAGTTCTTC.

The chain carries TRBV7-9 and TRBJ1-1; 7 nucleotides line up with TRBD1. The CDR3 is made up of 14 amino acids. From germline, CDR1 is SEHNR and CDR2 FQNEAQ (reference sequence). V shed 5 bases, J shed 1 base, and the junction held 4 bases outside the gene matches. This CDR3 reads CASSRQGANTEAFF. The CDR3 DNA follows: TGTGCCAGCAGCCGACAGGGCGCGAACACTGAAGCTTTCTTT.

V and J are TRBV6-6 and TRBJ1-5; no firm D call. This CDR3 region has 15 residues. Between the trimmed V and J ends, which lost 6 bases and 0 bases, there was a span of 12 bases. Germline CDR1 and CDR2: MNHNY and SVGAGI (reference sequence). The CDR3 spells CASREGGYSNQPQHF. CDR3 bases: TGTGCCAGCAGAGAAGGCGGCTATAGCAATCAGCCCCAGCATTTT.

This chain uses TRBV19 with TRBJ2-7, with D possibly being TRBD2 (6 bases). V was clipped by 1 base and J by 3 bases, with 19 bases between them. Germline-derived CDR1 and CDR2 are LNHDA and SQIVND (reference sequence). The CDR3 covers 17 residues. The CDR3 is CASSIGSGRREVYEQYF. As DNA, the CDR3 is TGTGCCAGTAGTATAGGGTCTGGACGCAGGGAGGTCTACGAGCAGTACTTC.

The chain carries TRBV9 and TRBJ2-3; 8 positions agree with TRBD2. After removal of 7 bases from V and 4 bases from J, the junction contained 5 bases not matched to a gene. In germline, CDR1 is SGDLS, CDR2 YYNGEE. CDR3 size: 13 residues. CDR3 in amino acids: CASSGTSADTQYF. The DNA for the CDR3 is TGTGCCAGCTCCGGGACTAGTGCAGATACGCAGTATTTT.

The gene calls are TRBV7-2 and TRBJ2-2, with a weak D call TRBD1 (6 bases). There are 15 residues in the CDR3. From germline, CDR1 is SGHTA and CDR2 FQGNSA. V lost 5 bases and J lost 5, with 15 bases in between. CDR3 loop: CASSGWEGGTGELFF. CDR3 coding DNA: TGTGCCAGCAGCGGATGGGAAGGGGGTACCGGGGAGCTGTTTTTT.

This clone is medium-sized by share. The CDR3, as DNA: TGTGCCAGCAGCTTAGCAGGACAGGGGGAAGCTTTCTTT. Translation gives CASSLAGQGEAFF. V and J are TRBV7-9 and TRBJ1-1, with 9 bases fitting TRBD1. The V gene end was trimmed by 0 bases and the J gene end by 8 bases; junction bases not matched to a gene: 1. CDR1 is SEHNR, CDR2 FQNEAQ, per germline (reference sequence). This CDR3 spans 13 amino acids.

This chain uses TRBV7-2 with TRBJ2-3, with a tentative D call TRBD2 (5 bases). The CDR3 has 16 residues. Germline V gene data show CDR1 as SGHTA and CDR2 as FQGNSA. The V end was cut by 5 bases, the J end by 1 base, with 16 bases between. The CDR3 is CASSPERSGGTDTQYF. In nucleotides, the CDR3 is TGTGCCAGCAGCCCCGAGAGGAGCGGCGGCACAGATACGCAGTATTTT.

This sequence joins TRBV4-3 and TRBJ2-2; possibly TRBD1 for D (5 bases). Germline V CDR1 and CDR2: LGHNA, YSLEER. Trimming shortened V by 2 bases and J by 4 bases, and 17 bases separated the two germline ends. CDR3 length: 17 amino acids. CDR3 bases: TGCGCCAGCAGCCAACTCCATACGGACATTATCACCGGGGAGCTGTTTTTT. Translating it yields CASSQLHTDIITGELFF.

The chain has TRBV19 and TRBJ1-5; D ambiguous. CDR3 size: 12 residues. Looked up from germline, CDR1 is LNHDA and CDR2 is SQIVND (reference sequence). V was cut by 9 bases and J by 7 bases, with 13 bases left in between. As DNA, the CDR3 is TGTGCCAGCAGTTTCGGGGAACAGCCCCAGCATTTT. Translated, it gives CASSFGEQPQHF.

V gene TRBV25-1 combines with J gene TRBJ2-7; D might be TRBD2 (5 bases). CDR3 length: 16 amino acids. Germline V gives CDR1 MGHDK, CDR2 SYGVNS. V was shortened by 2 bases and J by 4 bases, with 18 bases between the two germline ends. The CDR3 sequence: CASSELAGRSGYEQYF. CDR3 sequence (DNA): TGTGCCAGCAGTGAACTAGCAGGCCGATCGGGGTACGAGCAGTACTTC.

The J gene is TRBJ2-5, the V gene TRBV20-1, with a possible D match to TRBD2 (5 bases). Germline lookup yields CDR1 DFQATT and CDR2 SNEGSKA (reference sequence). V was pared by 5 bases and J by 5 bases, with 6 bases between. The length of the CDR3 is 10 residues. This chain's CDR3 is CSAEGETQYF. CDR3 coding DNA: TGCAGTGCTGAGGGTGAGACCCAGTACTTC.

This clone was counted a single time. J is TRBJ1-6 and V is TRBV6-4; D might be TRBD1 (6 bases). The CDR3 contains 14 residues. V was trimmed by 3 bases and J by 9 bases, leaving 12 bases between them. CDR1 is MRHNA and CDR2 is SNTAGT in the germline V gene. CDR3 sequence (DNA): TGTGCCAGCAGTGAACAGGGTGTTGGTTCACCCCTCCACTTT. It specifies CASSEQGVGSPLHF.

V usage is TRBV3-1 (or the pseudogene TRBV3-2) and J usage is TRBJ1-4, with 9 positions matching TRBD1. CDR1 is LGHDT and CDR2 is YNNKEL in the germline V gene (reference sequence). The CDR3 consists of 21 residues. With 0 bases clipped from V and 0 bases from J, the junction kept 14 bases outside the gene matches. The CDR3, as DNA: TGTGCCAGCAGCCAAGATGGGACAGGGCGGGTGGAATTTGCAACTAATGAAAAACTGTTTTTT. Amino acid sequence: CASSQDGTGRVEFATNEKLFF.

This chain joins TRBV24-1 and TRBJ1-2; D not certain. Germline V CDR1 and CDR2: KGHDR, SFDVKD. Trimming removed 4 bases from V and 6 bases from J, with 14 bases in between. This CDR3 is 14 amino acids long. The CDR3 DNA reads as TGTGCCACCAGTGACTCGCTGCAGGCACATGGCTACACCTTC. This codes for CATSDSLQAHGYTF.

The rearrangement links TRBV19 to TRBJ2-1; D is possibly TRBD2 (6 bases). The CDR3 has 16 residues. Between the trimmed V and J ends, which lost 5 bases and 6 bases, there was a span of 20 bases. Germline V CDR1 and CDR2: LNHDA, SQIVND (reference sequence). For the CDR3, the DNA is TGTGCCAGTAGTCCCAGAACTAGCCTGGGGGTCAATGAGCAGTTCTTC. Amino acids: CASSPRTSLGVNEQFF.

The chain recombines TRBV6-4 with TRBJ2-2; 11 nucleotides line up with TRBD2. Germline lookup yields CDR1 MRHNA and CDR2 SNTAGT. V shed 6 bases, J shed 4 bases, and the junction held 7 bases outside the gene matches. The CDR3 is 16 amino acids. CDR3 nucleotides: TGTGCCAGCAGAGCCTTCGGACTAGCGGGCACCGGGGAGCTGTTTTTT. Protein sequence: CASRAFGLAGTGELFF.

The chain carries TRBV4-3 and TRBJ2-7; TRBD1 aligns across 7 bases. Germline V gene data show CDR1 as LGHNA and CDR2 as YSLEER. J lost 2 bases, V lost 0 bases, and 4 bases had no gene match. The CDR3 has 15 amino acids. Written as DNA, the CDR3 is TGCGCCAGCAGCCAAGATCGGGACAGAGCCTACGAGCAGTACTTC. Translation gives CASSQDRDRAYEQYF.

The chain combines TRBV5-6 with TRBJ1-5, with TRBD1 matching 9 bases. The CDR3 runs 14 residues. V lost 0 bases, J lost 6 bases, and 1 base stayed unmatched. Germline CDR1 and CDR2: SGHDT and YYEEEE. The CDR3 DNA follows: TGTGCCAGCAGCTTGGGGGACAGGGCTCAGCCCCAGCATTTT. Its protein is CASSLGDRAQPQHF. The full variable domain, its missing parts supplied by reference TRBV5-6 and TRBJ1-5, is DAGVTQSPTHLIKTRGQQVTLRCSPKSGHDTVSWYQQALGQGPQFIFQYYEEEERQRGNFPDRFSGHQFPNYSSELNVNALLLGDSALYLCASSLGDRAQPQHFGDGTRLSIL.

The J gene is TRBJ2-5, the V gene TRBV4-1, with 11 bases identical to TRBD2. The ends lost 4 bases at V and 0 bases at J; junction bases unmatched: 4. The CDR3 covers 16 residues. CDR1 and CDR2 from the germline V gene are MGHRA and YSYEKL. CDR3 sequence (DNA): TGCGCCAGCAGCCTTACTAGCGGGGGCTACCAAGAGACCCAGTACTTC. This gives the protein CASSLTSGGYQETQYF.

The rearrangement joins TRBV9 to TRBJ2-3; 11 nucleotides match TRBD2. Germline trimming cut 2 bases from V and 3 bases from J; bases unmatched to any gene: 2. This CDR3 region has 15 residues. Germline assignment: CDR1 SGDLS and CDR2 YYNGEE. CDR3: CASSVGTSGTDTQYF. The CDR3 coding sequence is TGTGCCAGCAGCGTGGGGACTAGCGGAACAGATACGCAGTATTTT.